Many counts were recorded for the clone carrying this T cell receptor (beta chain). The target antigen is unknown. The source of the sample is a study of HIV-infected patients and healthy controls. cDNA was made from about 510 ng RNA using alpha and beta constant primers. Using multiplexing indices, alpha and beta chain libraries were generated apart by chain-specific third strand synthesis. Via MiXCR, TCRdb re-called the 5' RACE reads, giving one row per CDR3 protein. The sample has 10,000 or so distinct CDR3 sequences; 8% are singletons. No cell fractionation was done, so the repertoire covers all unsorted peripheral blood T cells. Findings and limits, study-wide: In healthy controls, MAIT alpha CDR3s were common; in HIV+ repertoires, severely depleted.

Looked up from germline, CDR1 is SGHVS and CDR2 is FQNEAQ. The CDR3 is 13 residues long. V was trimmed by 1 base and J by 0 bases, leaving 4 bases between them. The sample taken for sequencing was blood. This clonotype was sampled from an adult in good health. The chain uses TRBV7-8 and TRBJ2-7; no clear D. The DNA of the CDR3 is TGTGCCAGCAGCTTAGTAGTCTCCTACGAGCAGTACTTC. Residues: CASSLVVSYEQYF.